The rows below give T cell receptor beta chains drawn from one sample of a study of vaccination and CD4 T cells after COVID-19. Their target antigens are unknown. TCRdb passed the PCR reads through MiXCR, listing each CDR3 protein once. The sample has 10,000 to 15,000 distinct CDR3 sequences, roughly 56% seen once; the top ten hold around 13%. Sequenced material: CD4+ T cells from blood, cultured in vitro. The origin of the receptors is a human donor who had recovered from COVID-19. Both conserved end residues are part of each CDR3. The D gene is left open where the match is weak. The size of a clone is reported for some rows only, either as once, few or many, or as a class for expanded clones.

NA	TRBV20-1	TRBD1	TRBJ2-1	CSASWDSSYNEQFF	TGCAGTGCTTCCTGGGACAGCTCCTACAATGAGCAGTTCTTC
NA	TRBV12-3/TRBV12-4	NA	TRBJ1-1	CASSWANTEAFF	TGTGCCAGCAGTTGGGCAAACACTGAAGCTTTCTTT
NA	TRBV5-1	TRBD1	TRBJ2-7	CASSLWLDRATSEQYF	TGCGCCAGCAGCTTGTGGCTGGACAGGGCCACATCCGAGCAGTACTTC
NA	TRBV20-1	TRBD2	TRBJ2-3	CSANSAVAGADTQYF	TGCAGTGCCAACTCCGCGGTAGCGGGAGCAGATACGCAGTATTTT
NA	TRBV7-2	NA	TRBJ2-5	CASSGGILQETQYF	TGTGCCAGCAGCGGTGGGATTTTGCAAGAGACCCAGTACTTC
NA	TRBV20-1	NA	TRBJ1-4	CSAPTPGGEKLFF	TGCAGTGCCCCCACACCCGGGGGTGAAAAACTGTTTTTT
NA	TRBV20-1	TRBD2	TRBJ2-7	CSASHPGGPSYEQYF	TGCAGTGCTAGCCACCCGGGAGGGCCCTCCTACGAGCAGTACTTC
NA	TRBV10-3	NA	TRBJ1-5	CAISESAGINYSNQPQHF	TGTGCCATCAGTGAGTCGGCAGGAATCAACTATAGCAATCAGCCCCAGCATTTT
NA	TRBV14	TRBD1	TRBJ1-6	CASSQERQGGKSPLHF	TGTGCCAGCAGTCAGGAGCGACAGGGAGGGAAATCACCCCTCCACTTT
NA	TRBV28	NA	TRBJ2-3	CASHGGDTQYF	TGTGCCAGCCATGGAGGAGATACGCAGTATTTT
NA	TRBV7-9	NA	TRBJ1-1	CASSRGIPVDEAFF	TGTGCCAGCAGCCGGGGGATACCTGTAGATGAAGCTTTCTTT
NA	TRBV20-1	NA	TRBJ1-6	CSASGGLITNSPLHF	TGCAGTGCTAGCGGGGGACTGATTACCAATTCACCCCTCCACTTT
NA	TRBV30	TRBD2	TRBJ2-1	CAWRPLGGRFHNEQFF	TGTGCCTGGAGACCTCTGGGCGGGAGATTTCACAATGAGCAGTTCTTC
few	TRBV20-1	NA	TRBJ1-1	CSAPRTGNTEAFF	TGCAGTGCACCTAGGACGGGGAACACTGAAGCTTTCTTT
NA	TRBV7-3	TRBD2	TRBJ2-7	CASSSGLVSEQYF	TGTGCCAGCAGCTCGGGACTAGTTTCCGAGCAGTACTTC
few	TRBV7-6	NA	TRBJ1-6	CATGPVNNSPLHF	TGTGCCACAGGGCCGGTAAATAATTCACCCCTCCACTTT
few	TRBV7-9	TRBD1	TRBJ1-1	CASSLGQGNTEAFF	TGTGCCAGCAGCTTAGGACAGGGTAACACTGAAGCTTTCTTT
few	TRBV2	NA	TRBJ2-5	CASSGEETQYF	TGTGCCAGCAGTGGCGAAGAGACCCAGTACTTC
NA	TRBV11-2	NA	TRBJ2-3	CASSQDFSTDTQYF	TGTGCCAGCAGCCAGGACTTTAGCACAGATACGCAGTATTTT
NA	TRBV10-1	TRBD1	TRBJ2-5	CASSTGTGPTRETQYF	TGCGCCAGCAGCACCGGGACAGGGCCCACCCGGGAGACCCAGTACTTC
NA	TRBV6-2/TRBV6-3	NA	TRBJ2-5	CASETSASETQYF	TGTGCCAGCGAGACGAGCGCATCAGAGACCCAGTACTTC
NA	TRBV7-2	NA	TRBJ1-3	CASSSQGYGNTIYF	TGTGCCAGCAGCTCCCAGGGGTACGGAAACACCATATATTTT
NA	TRBV5-8	TRBD1	TRBJ1-2	CASSLERLGQGADGYTF	TGTGCCAGCAGCTTGGAACGACTGGGACAGGGGGCGGATGGCTACACCTTC
few	TRBV10-3	TRBD2	TRBJ2-5	CAISAGTSAETQYF	TGTGCCATCAGTGCCGGGACTAGCGCGGAGACCCAGTACTTC
NA	TRBV7-2	NA	TRBJ1-2	CASSLGRFDGYTF	TGTGCCAGCAGCTTAGGACGGTTCGATGGCTACACCTTC
NA	TRBV20-1	NA	TRBJ1-1	CSARGQRNTEAFF	TGCAGTGCTAGAGGGCAGAGGAACACTGAAGCTTTCTTT
NA	TRBV24-1	NA	TRBJ2-1	CATSDRTGLEQFF	TGTGCCACCAGTGACAGGACTGGACTAGAGCAGTTCTTC
NA	TRBV6-1	TRBD2	TRBJ2-1	CASAKAGSSYNEQFF	TGTGCCAGCGCAAAAGCGGGATCCTCCTACAATGAGCAGTTCTTC
few	TRBV2	TRBD1	TRBJ2-2	CASSVGQGGPGELFF	TGTGCCAGCAGTGTGGGACAGGGGGGACCCGGGGAGCTGTTTTTT
NA	TRBV5-1	NA	TRBJ2-3	CASSLDRTSTDTQYF	TGCGCCAGCAGCTTGGATCGGACTAGCACAGATACGCAGTATTTT
once	TRBV7-9	NA	TRBJ2-5	CASSLFVGKETQYF	TGTGCCAGCAGCTTGTTTGTAGGGAAAGAGACCCAGTACTTC